This T cell receptor (beta chain) came from a study of blood T cell repertoires in COVID-19. Study context: The United States, Italy and Spain were the sources of the acute and convalescent COVID-19 samples. The analysed material was cDNA or gDNA that came from T cells, B-cell-depleted T cells, or PBMCs.

Germline V gives CDR1 SGHTS, CDR2 YDEGEE. With 1 base removed from V and 0 bases from J, the gap between germline ends came to 4 bases. CDR3 length: 13 amino acids. In the original processing: Amplification with reference gene primers provided the estimates of nucleated cell counts. Assay used: immunoSEQ multiplex PCR; TCRdb lists only in-frame clones, some missing. V and J calls plus clone size are reproduced from that table; the DNA served to infer D and trimming. The sample carries just over 150,000 clones, 70% to 90% recorded once. This clonotype was sampled from a woman between 65 and 79 years old with acute or convalescent COVID-19. The V call is TRBV5-8, the J call TRBJ1-1; D remains ambiguous. The sample was peripheral blood. CDR3 loop: CASSLTVNTEAFF. The CDR3 DNA sequence: TGTGCCAGCAGCTTGACAGTGAACACTGAAGCTTTCTTT.